A selection of T cell receptor beta chains follows, all from one sample in a study of blood T cell repertoires in COVID-19. The repertoire was sequenced with immunoSEQ multiplex PCR; TCRdb's copy has only in-frame clones and lacks some. The sample has about 310,000 clones, 90% seen once. The sequencing input was PBMCs or T cells enriched from blood (not recorded which). These receptors originate from a woman aged 18-35 years with acute COVID-19. CDR3s include the opening cysteine and the closing phenylalanine or tryptophan. D genes are given only for firm matches. Only some rows state a clone size, as once, few, many or a class for expanded clones.

DNA	CDR3	size	J	D	V
TGTGCCAGCAGCGCCCGGACAGGGGACAATGAGCAGTTCTTC	CASSARTGDNEQFF	-	TRBJ2-1	TRBD1	TRBV14
TGCGCCAGCAGACCCGCGCGGGATAGCGGACAGGCAGACAAAGCTTTCTTT	CASRPARDSGQADKAFF	-	TRBJ1-1	TRBD1	TRBV5-1
TGTGCCAGCAGCGTAGCGGGGGAGCCGAATCAGCCCCAGCATTTT	CASSVAGEPNQPQHF	-	TRBJ1-5	-	TRBV9
TGTGCCACCAGCAGAGAGAGGTACTACAATGAGCAGTTCTTC	CATSRERYYNEQFF	-	TRBJ2-1	-	TRBV15
TGTGCCAGCAGTTGGCAGGGGGCTGGTAACTATGGCTACACCTTC	CASSWQGAGNYGYTF	-	TRBJ1-2	TRBD1	TRBV28
TGTGCCTGGAGTGGCCCGGCGGCCGGGGGGCCCCAGCATTTT	CAWSGPAAGGPQHF	-	TRBJ1-5	-	TRBV30
TGTGCCAGCCATACGACAGGGCCGGACACTGAAGCTTTCTTT	CASHTTGPDTEAFF	-	TRBJ1-1	TRBD1	TRBV27
TGTGCCAGCCTAGGGGCCGGCGAGGCGCAGTACTTC	CASLGAGEAQYF	-	TRBJ2-7	-	TRBV7-2
TGTGCCAGCAACCGACAGGCCTCGAATGAAAAACTGTTTTTT	CASNRQASNEKLFF	-	TRBJ1-4	-	TRBV6-5
TGCGCCAGCAGCTCGAGACAGGGGGCAAGTGAAAAACTGTTTTTT	CASSSRQGASEKLFF	-	TRBJ1-4	TRBD1	TRBV5-1
TGTGCCAGCAGCTTGTATTCTGAGCAGTTCTTC	CASSLYSEQFF	-	TRBJ2-1	-	TRBV5-4
TGTGCCAGCAGTGAAGCGGAGGGGGCGTTCGGCTACACCTTC	CASSEAEGAFGYTF	-	TRBJ1-2	TRBD1	TRBV2
TGTGCCAGTAGTATCGGCAGGGGCCAAGAGACCCAGTACTTC	CASSIGRGQETQYF	-	TRBJ2-5	-	TRBV19
TGTGCCACCAGCGAGGGACTAGCACCCTTCCCGCAGACCCAGTACTTC	CATSEGLAPFPQTQYF	-	TRBJ2-5	TRBD2	TRBV15
TGTGCCAGCAGCACCGGGGTTAGGGAGACCCAGTACTTC	CASSTGVRETQYF	-	TRBJ2-5	-	TRBV5-6
TGTGCCAGCGGCGGCTCTGGGGCCGAAGTTATCTCTGGAAACACCATATATTTT	CASGGSGAEVISGNTIYF	-	TRBJ1-3	-	TRBV28
TGCGCCAGCGGAGGGCAGGCTCGCTCTGGGGCCAACGTCCTGACTTTC	CASGGQARSGANVLTF	-	TRBJ2-6	-	TRBV23-1
TGTGCCAGCAGTCTCGGGACAGGGGACACTGAAGCTTTCTTT	CASSLGTGDTEAFF	few	TRBJ1-1	TRBD1	TRBV6-5
TGTGCCAGCAGCTCGGGAGCAGATACGCAGTATTTT	CASSSGADTQYF	-	TRBJ2-3	-	TRBV11-3
TGTGCCAGCAGTCAAGCCGTTGGACAGGGCGGGGGCTACGAGCAGTACTTC	CASSQAVGQGGGYEQYF	-	TRBJ2-7	-	TRBV28
TGTGCCAGTAGCGTACTCGACAATGAGCAGTTCTTC	CASSVLDNEQFF	-	TRBJ2-1	-	TRBV19
TGTGCCAGCAGCTTGGAAGGACAGGGGTTTCGGTACGAGCAGTACTTC	CASSLEGQGFRYEQYF	-	TRBJ2-7	TRBD1	TRBV5-5
TGTGCCAGCAGCGTCGTCTCTGGGACAGGGCCTTCGTACGGGGCCAACGTCCTGACTTTC	CASSVVSGTGPSYGANVLTF	-	TRBJ2-6	TRBD1	TRBV9
TGTGCCAGCAGCTTAGACAGAGACTCCTACAATGAGCAGTTCTTC	CASSLDRDSYNEQFF	-	TRBJ2-1	-	TRBV7-3
TGTGCCAGCAGTTTACCACAGGGCTCCCAAGGCTACACCTTC	CASSLPQGSQGYTF	few	TRBJ1-2	-	TRBV28
TGTGCCAGCAGCCAAGAGCAGCGGGGATCCTACGAGCAGTACTTC	CASSQEQRGSYEQYF	-	TRBJ2-7	TRBD2	TRBV4-2
TGTGCTAGTGGGCCCGGGACATCGAACACTGAAGCTTTCTTT	CASGPGTSNTEAFF	-	TRBJ1-1	-	TRBV12-5
TGTGCCACCAGTGAGGGACAGGGGGTATTTCCTGCAGAGACCCAGTACTTC	CATSEGQGVFPAETQYF	-	TRBJ2-5	TRBD1	TRBV24-1
TGTGCCAGTAGTACCCCAGAGGAGCCGATCTATGGCTACACCTTC	CASSTPEEPIYGYTF	-	TRBJ1-2	-	TRBV19
TGTGCCAGCAGCTCGGGACAGGGAAGTCAGCCCCAGCATTTT	CASSSGQGSQPQHF	-	TRBJ1-5	TRBD1	TRBV28
TGTGCCAGCACTGAGGGTCTAGCTTCCGGTTATGAGCAGTTCTTC	CASTEGLASGYEQFF	-	TRBJ2-1	-	TRBV2
TGTGCCAGCAGGACGACAGGGGGTGGGGACTCCTACGAGCAGTACTTC	CASRTTGGGDSYEQYF	once	TRBJ2-7	TRBD1	TRBV28
TGTGCCAGCAGTTCAGCGGGGGGGGGAGATACGCAGTATTTT	CASSSAGGGDTQYF	-	TRBJ2-3	TRBD2	TRBV6-6
TGCGCCAGCAGCTCGGGGAAAACTAGCGGGTCACCCTACGAGCAGTACTTC	CASSSGKTSGSPYEQYF	-	TRBJ2-7	TRBD2	TRBV5-1
TGTGCCAGCGGCCCCCGGGGTGGTGAGCAGTTCTTC	CASGPRGGEQFF	-	TRBJ2-1	-	TRBV27
TGTGCCAGCAGCTTGGGTCACCCGGGACAGAGCGGCTACACCTTC	CASSLGHPGQSGYTF	-	TRBJ1-2	TRBD1	TRBV5-4
TGTGCCAGCAGCCAAAGAAGACTCTCTGGAAACACCATATATTTT	CASSQRRLSGNTIYF	-	TRBJ1-3	-	TRBV3-1/TRBV3-2
TGCAGCGTCCGGGACAGTGGGCCCTACGAGCAGTACTTC	CSVRDSGPYEQYF	once	TRBJ2-7	TRBD1	TRBV29-1
TGTGCCAGCAGTGAGTTTTTACAAGAGACCCAGTACTTC	CASSEFLQETQYF	-	TRBJ2-5	-	TRBV6-1
TGTGCCAGCAGTACTCTTTTAGGGACAGAGGTTTCTGAAGCTTTCTTT	CASSTLLGTEVSEAFF	-	TRBJ1-1	TRBD1	TRBV27
TGTGCCAGCAGTTTATCGGGGTATGGCTACACCTTC	CASSLSGYGYTF	once	TRBJ1-2	-	TRBV28
TGTGCCAGCAGCAAAAGGAGGAGCGGTACTAGCTACTACTCCTACGAGCAGTACTTC	CASSKRRSGTSYYSYEQYF	-	TRBJ2-7	-	TRBV21-1
TGTGCCAGCAGCTCTAGGGACAGTGGCTACGAGCAGTACTTC	CASSSRDSGYEQYF	-	TRBJ2-7	TRBD1	TRBV11-3
TGTGCCAGCAGCTCCTTAGAGGGTTCCCGGCAAGAGACCCAGTACTTC	CASSSLEGSRQETQYF	-	TRBJ2-5	-	TRBV13
TGTGCCAGCAGCTGGACTAGCGGGAGTAGGTGGAGGGATGAGCAGTTCTTC	CASSWTSGSRWRDEQFF	-	TRBJ2-1	TRBD2	TRBV14